These T cell receptor beta chains were read from a single sample in a study of OX40 agonist ivuxolimab in advanced cancers. Sequenced by immunoSEQ multiplex PCR; TCRdb stores in-frame clones only, minus some. The table lists approximately 54,000 clones, approximately 91% of them singletons. The source was CD4+ or CD8+ T cells sorted from blood, collected in a trial of the OX40 agonist ivuxolimab. These receptors all stem from an adult with an advanced solid tumor such as melanoma, head and neck, liver or kidney cancer. Both conserved end residues are part of each CDR3. Fields, in order: clone size, D gene, V gene, J gene, CDR3 DNA, CDR3 protein. A D gene is named only where the DNA matches it firmly. Part of the rows lack a size; the others show once, few, many or a class for expanded clones.

clone size: few; D gene: -; V gene: TRBV10-1; J gene: TRBJ2-5; CDR3 DNA: TGCGCCAGCAGTGTCGGTGGCCGTGGAGAGACCCAGTACTTC; CDR3 protein: CASSVGGRGETQYF
clone size: once; D gene: TRBD2; V gene: TRBV6-4; J gene: TRBJ2-1; CDR3 DNA: TGTGCCAGCAGTGACTGGAGCGGGAGGGCCGCAAATGAGCAGTTCTTC; CDR3 protein: CASSDWSGRAANEQFF
clone size: -; D gene: -; V gene: TRBV7-3; J gene: TRBJ2-1; CDR3 DNA: TGTGCCAGCAGCTTAAGGGCTGGGAGAAACTACAATGAGCAGTTCTTC; CDR3 protein: CASSLRAGRNYNEQFF
clone size: -; D gene: -; V gene: TRBV5-6; J gene: TRBJ2-1; CDR3 DNA: TGTGCCAGCAGCTTAAACAATGAGCAGTTCTTC; CDR3 protein: CASSLNNEQFF
clone size: -; D gene: TRBD1; V gene: TRBV14; J gene: TRBJ1-6; CDR3 DNA: TGTGCCAGCAGCCAAGGACAGGGGGTCCCCACTGGGGGACCCCTCCACTTT; CDR3 protein: CASSQGQGVPTGGPLHF
clone size: -; D gene: TRBD2; V gene: TRBV30; J gene: TRBJ2-1; CDR3 DNA: TGTGCCTGGAGTGGGAGGAGAGCGGGATTCTACAATGAGCAGTTCTTC; CDR3 protein: CAWSGRRAGFYNEQFF
clone size: -; D gene: -; V gene: TRBV30; J gene: TRBJ2-7; CDR3 DNA: TGTGCCTGGAGGTTAGGATCCTACGAGCAGTACTTC; CDR3 protein: CAWRLGSYEQYF
clone size: -; D gene: TRBD2; V gene: TRBV7-2; J gene: TRBJ2-5; CDR3 DNA: TGTGCCAGCAGCTTGCGGGGGGCCTTCCAAGAGACCCAGTACTTC; CDR3 protein: CASSLRGAFQETQYF
clone size: -; D gene: TRBD1; V gene: TRBV28; J gene: TRBJ1-1; CDR3 DNA: TGTGCCAGCTTACTGACAGGGGGGAACACTGAAGCTTTCTTT; CDR3 protein: CASLLTGGNTEAFF
clone size: few; D gene: -; V gene: TRBV6-1; J gene: TRBJ1-5; CDR3 DNA: TGTGCCAGCAGTGAATCCAAACTTCCAATGGCCTACGGGAGCAATCAGCCCCAGCATTTT; CDR3 protein: CASSESKLPMAYGSNQPQHF
clone size: once; D gene: -; V gene: TRBV6-5; J gene: TRBJ2-7; CDR3 DNA: TGTGCCAGCAGTAGGGGTACCTACGAGCAGTACTTC; CDR3 protein: CASSRGTYEQYF
clone size: -; D gene: -; V gene: TRBV11-2; J gene: TRBJ1-5; CDR3 DNA: TGTGCCAGCAGCTTAGGGGATCAGCCCCAGCATTTT; CDR3 protein: CASSLGDQPQHF
clone size: -; D gene: -; V gene: TRBV7-2; J gene: TRBJ1-5; CDR3 DNA: TGTGCCAGCAGCCCGGGGGAGCCCGATCAGCCCCAGCATTTT; CDR3 protein: CASSPGEPDQPQHF
clone size: -; D gene: TRBD1; V gene: TRBV15; J gene: TRBJ1-1; CDR3 DNA: TGTGCCACCAGCGGACAGGGAACATACACTGAAGCTTTCTTT; CDR3 protein: CATSGQGTYTEAFF
clone size: -; D gene: TRBD1; V gene: TRBV6-1; J gene: TRBJ2-7; CDR3 DNA: TGTGCCAGCAGGGTGGACAGGGGGGCCTACGAGCAGTACTTC; CDR3 protein: CASRVDRGAYEQYF
clone size: -; D gene: -; V gene: TRBV27; J gene: TRBJ1-2; CDR3 DNA: TGTGCCAGCTCCCCTCCCCTCGGTGGCTACACCTTC; CDR3 protein: CASSPPLGGYTF
clone size: -; D gene: -; V gene: TRBV11-3; J gene: TRBJ1-3; CDR3 DNA: TGTGCCAGCAGCCCGGGACGGAGCTCTGGAAACACCATATATTTT; CDR3 protein: CASSPGRSSGNTIYF
clone size: -; D gene: -; V gene: TRBV27; J gene: TRBJ2-5; CDR3 DNA: TGTGCCAGCAGTTTATTGGGCAGTCAAGAGACCCAGTACTTC; CDR3 protein: CASSLLGSQETQYF
clone size: -; D gene: -; V gene: TRBV11-2; J gene: TRBJ2-3; CDR3 DNA: TGTGCCAGCAGCCGACGGAATGTGAATACGCAGTATTTT; CDR3 protein: CASSRRNVNTQYF
clone size: -; D gene: TRBD2; V gene: TRBV10-3; J gene: TRBJ2-3; CDR3 DNA: TGTGCCATCAGGGGGAGGGTTAGCACAGATACGCAGTATTTT; CDR3 protein: CAIRGRVSTDTQYF
clone size: -; D gene: -; V gene: TRBV7-9; J gene: TRBJ2-5; CDR3 DNA: TGTGCCAGCAGCCCCCGACGACTAACCCAAGAGACCCAGTACTTC; CDR3 protein: CASSPRRLTQETQYF
clone size: -; D gene: -; V gene: TRBV18; J gene: TRBJ2-1; CDR3 DNA: TGTGCCAGCTCACCACAGGGGTCGAATTACAATGAGCAGTTCTTC; CDR3 protein: CASSPQGSNYNEQFF
clone size: -; D gene: -; V gene: TRBV5-4; J gene: TRBJ1-6; CDR3 DNA: TGTGCCAGCAGCCCGGAAGGCGGACGTTCACCCCTCCACTTT; CDR3 protein: CASSPEGGRSPLHF
clone size: -; D gene: TRBD1; V gene: TRBV28; J gene: TRBJ1-4; CDR3 DNA: TGTGCCAGCAGTACAGGGGGGTTTAGTGAAAAACTGTTTTTT; CDR3 protein: CASSTGGFSEKLFF
clone size: -; D gene: TRBD1; V gene: TRBV6-5; J gene: TRBJ1-6; CDR3 DNA: TGTGCCAGCAGGCGGACAGGAGATAATTCACCCCTCCACTTT; CDR3 protein: CASRRTGDNSPLHF
clone size: -; D gene: -; V gene: TRBV19; J gene: TRBJ2-7; CDR3 DNA: TGTGCCAGTAGCCTAACCCTCTCCGGGTATCCGGGCACTGCGGGCGAGCAGTACTTC; CDR3 protein: CASSLTLSGYPGTAGEQYF
clone size: -; D gene: -; V gene: TRBV15; J gene: TRBJ2-6; CDR3 DNA: TGTGCCACCAGCAGAGTCTGGGCCTCTGGGGCCAACGTCCTGACTTTC; CDR3 protein: CATSRVWASGANVLTF
clone size: -; D gene: -; V gene: TRBV30; J gene: TRBJ1-3; CDR3 DNA: TGTGCCTGGAGGCCGGTCGGGGCTGGAAACACCATATATTTT; CDR3 protein: CAWRPVGAGNTIYF
clone size: -; D gene: -; V gene: TRBV4-2; J gene: TRBJ1-5; CDR3 DNA: TGTGCCAGCAGCCAACAGACACTTAGCAATCAGCCCCAGCATTTT; CDR3 protein: CASSQQTLSNQPQHF
clone size: -; D gene: -; V gene: TRBV18; J gene: TRBJ1-1; CDR3 DNA: TGTGCCAGCTCACCACCCGGGAACCGTGAAGCTTTCTTT; CDR3 protein: CASSPPGNREAFF
clone size: -; D gene: -; V gene: TRBV5-4; J gene: TRBJ2-3; CDR3 DNA: TGTGCCAGCAGCCCCCCTCCTGGAGATACGCAGTATTTT; CDR3 protein: CASSPPPGDTQYF
clone size: few; D gene: TRBD1; V gene: TRBV5-6; J gene: TRBJ1-5; CDR3 DNA: TGTGCCAGCAGCTTGGGGGGGACAGGGGGCAGTCAGCCCCAGCATTTT; CDR3 protein: CASSLGGTGGSQPQHF
clone size: -; D gene: -; V gene: TRBV6-5; J gene: TRBJ1-6; CDR3 DNA: TGTGCCAGCAGTTCCGGGGTTCATAATTCACCCCTCCACTTT; CDR3 protein: CASSSGVHNSPLHF
clone size: -; D gene: -; V gene: TRBV5-6; J gene: TRBJ1-3; CDR3 DNA: TGTGTCAGCAGTACCGGGTCGAAAAGGATTTACGGAAACACCATATATTTT; CDR3 protein: CVSSTGSKRIYGNTIYF
clone size: -; D gene: TRBD2; V gene: TRBV4-1; J gene: TRBJ2-1; CDR3 DNA: TGCGCCAGCGGGGGGACTAGCGGGGCCCACAATGAGCAGTTCTTC; CDR3 protein: CASGGTSGAHNEQFF
clone size: once; D gene: TRBD1; V gene: TRBV29-1; J gene: TRBJ1-1; CDR3 DNA: TGCAGCGTGAGACAGGGTATTGGCACTGAAGCTTTCTTT; CDR3 protein: CSVRQGIGTEAFF
clone size: -; D gene: TRBD1; V gene: TRBV28; J gene: TRBJ1-2; CDR3 DNA: TGTGCCAGCAGGACCCAGGGGGCCCCTTCGGATGGCTACACCTTC; CDR3 protein: CASRTQGAPSDGYTF
clone size: -; D gene: -; V gene: TRBV7-3; J gene: TRBJ2-4; CDR3 DNA: TGTGCCAGCAGCTTAACAAGTGACGCGTTTCAGTACTTC; CDR3 protein: CASSLTSDAFQYF
clone size: -; D gene: TRBD1; V gene: TRBV6-5; J gene: TRBJ2-7; CDR3 DNA: TGTGCCAGCAGCGACACAGGGGGGAGCCGCTACGAGCAGTACTTC; CDR3 protein: CASSDTGGSRYEQYF
clone size: -; D gene: TRBD2; V gene: TRBV9; J gene: TRBJ2-2; CDR3 DNA: TGTGCCAGCAGCCGGGGGGGACGAGAACTGACCGGGGAGCTGTTTTTT; CDR3 protein: CASSRGGRELTGELFF
clone size: -; D gene: -; V gene: TRBV20-1; J gene: TRBJ1-2; CDR3 DNA: TGCAGTGCGATGAGGGGGGGAAGCTACACCTTC; CDR3 protein: CSAMRGGSYTF